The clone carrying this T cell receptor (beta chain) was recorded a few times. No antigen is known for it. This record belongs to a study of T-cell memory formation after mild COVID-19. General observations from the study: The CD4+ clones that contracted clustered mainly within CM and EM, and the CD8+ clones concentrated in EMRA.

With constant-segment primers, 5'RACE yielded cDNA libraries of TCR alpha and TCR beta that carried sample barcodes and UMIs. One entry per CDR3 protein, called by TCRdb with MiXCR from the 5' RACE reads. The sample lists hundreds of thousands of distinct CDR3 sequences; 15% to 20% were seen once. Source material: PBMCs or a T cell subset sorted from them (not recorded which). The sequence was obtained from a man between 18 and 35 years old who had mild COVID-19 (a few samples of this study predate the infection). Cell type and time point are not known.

CDR3 amino acids: CASSLEGGLGDEQFF. The CDR3 bases are TGTGCCAGCAGCTTAGAAGGGGGTCTCGGGGATGAGCAGTTCTTC. This chain connects TRBV7-2 to TRBJ2-1; TRBD1 is a possible D gene (6 bases). CDR3 size: 15 residues. V was cut by 1 base and J by 8 bases, with 15 bases left in between. CDR1 and CDR2 from the germline V gene are SGHTA and FQGNSA.